This T cell receptor (beta chain) stems from a study of cytomegalovirus exposure and HLA in healthy donors. Whole-study findings and limits: Highest at DRB1 and lowest at HLA-C, TCR association rates differed among HLA loci in a later analysis. Specificity of three CMV-associated chains for CMV antigens was verified in vitro. Earlier findings revealed that most TCR beta V segments proved productive either about 87% or about 30% of the time.

V lost 4 bases and J lost 6, with 13 bases in between. Per germline, CDR1 SGHRS and CDR2 YFSETQ. The CDR3 sequence is 13 residues long. The study ran its PCR with 60 Vbeta and 13 Jbeta primers. In the original processing: It was a later analysis that counted roughly 79 million unique TCR beta chains, of which some 9.9 million were shared. Profiled with immunoSEQ multiplex PCR; TCRdb holds only in-frame clones, not every one. D and trimming were read from the DNA, whereas the V and J calls and clone size are those reported in that table. This sample yields 150,000 or so clones, of which about 85% are seen a single time; about 2.1% belongs to the top ten. Concerning this clone: The antigen remains unidentified.

The sequenced sample consisted of PBMCs. The receptor comes from a man younger than 35 in good health and CMV-seropositive. The chain has TRBV5-1 and TRBJ1-2; D may be TRBD1 (6 bases). The CDR3 nucleotides are TGCGCCAGCAGCACGGACAGCTTTGATGGCTACACCTTC. Its protein is CASSTDSFDGYTF.